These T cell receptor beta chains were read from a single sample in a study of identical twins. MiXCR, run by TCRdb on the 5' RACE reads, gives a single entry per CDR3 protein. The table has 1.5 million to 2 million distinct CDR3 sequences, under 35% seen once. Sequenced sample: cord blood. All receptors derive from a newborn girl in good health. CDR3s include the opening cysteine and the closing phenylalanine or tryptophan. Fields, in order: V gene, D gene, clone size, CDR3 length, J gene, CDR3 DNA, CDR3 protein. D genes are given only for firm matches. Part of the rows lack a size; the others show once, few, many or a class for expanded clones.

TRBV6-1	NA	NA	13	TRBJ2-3	TGTGCCAGCAACACGGGTAACACAGATACGCAGTATTTT	CASNTGNTDTQYF
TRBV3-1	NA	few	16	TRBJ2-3	TGTGCCAGCAGCCAATTCCCGGGACAAAGCACAGATACGCAGTATTTT	CASSQFPGQSTDTQYF
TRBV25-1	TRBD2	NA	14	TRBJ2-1	TGTGCCAGCAGCCGGTTAGCGGGCCACAATGAGCAGTTCTTC	CASSRLAGHNEQFF
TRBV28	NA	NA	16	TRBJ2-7	TGTGCCAGCAGTTTTGAGGACGGGAGTAGCTCCTACGAGCAGTACTTC	CASSFEDGSSSYEQYF
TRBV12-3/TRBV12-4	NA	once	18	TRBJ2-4	TGTGCCAGCAGTTCTCTGGGGGCCAGCCAGCTAGCCAAAAACATTCAGTACTTC	CASSSLGASQLAKNIQYF
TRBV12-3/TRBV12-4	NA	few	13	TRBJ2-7	TGTGCCAGCAGACGGGCAGCAACCTACGAGCAGTACTTC	CASRRAATYEQYF
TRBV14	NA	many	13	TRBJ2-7	TGTGCCAGCAGCAGGAGCCGGGACTACGAGCAGTACTTC	CASSRSRDYEQYF
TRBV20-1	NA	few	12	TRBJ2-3	TGCACCGAAGGGTCCCTTGGGCATACGCAGTATTTT	CTEGSLGHTQYF
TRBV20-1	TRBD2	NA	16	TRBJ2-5	TGCAGTGCTAGAGATCTGGGGACTAGCGGGGCAGAGACCCAGTACTTC	CSARDLGTSGAETQYF
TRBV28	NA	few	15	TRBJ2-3	TGTGCCAGCAGCCCGCCTCGCGGCCAAACAGATACGCAGTATTTT	CASSPPRGQTDTQYF
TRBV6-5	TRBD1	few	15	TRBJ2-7	TGTGCCAGCAGCCCGGACAGGGGGCAAGCTTACGAGCAGTACTTC	CASSPDRGQAYEQYF
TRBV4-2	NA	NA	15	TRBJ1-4	TGTGCCAGCAGCCAAGATCCGGACATGGGAGAAAAACTGTTTTTT	CASSQDPDMGEKLFF
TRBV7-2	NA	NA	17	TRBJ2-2	TGTGCCAGCAGCTTAGTAGGCAGGGGCGTCTACACCGGGGAGCTGTTTTTT	CASSLVGRGVYTGELFF
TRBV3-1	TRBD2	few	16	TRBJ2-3	TGTGCCAGCAGCCTCACCCTAGCGGGGGTGACAGATACGCAGTATTTT	CASSLTLAGVTDTQYF
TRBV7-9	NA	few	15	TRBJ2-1	TGTGCCAGCAGCTTACGAGGGGGGTCTAACAATGAGCAGTTCTTC	CASSLRGGSNNEQFF
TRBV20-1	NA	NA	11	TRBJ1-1	TGCAGTGCTAGAGATAGATGGGAAGCTTTCTTT	CSARDRWEAFF
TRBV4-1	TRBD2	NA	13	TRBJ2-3	TGCGCCAGCAGCCCCACCCTAGCGGCCACGCAGTATTTT	CASSPTLAATQYF
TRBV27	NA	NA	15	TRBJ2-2	TGTGCCAGCAGTTTAAGGGTTAGGGGCACCGGGGAGCTGTTTTTT	CASSLRVRGTGELFF
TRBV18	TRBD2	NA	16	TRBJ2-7	TGTGCCAGCTCACCTTCTCTAGCGGGAGGTAGCTACGAGCAGTACTTC	CASSPSLAGGSYEQYF
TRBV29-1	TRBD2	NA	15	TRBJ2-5	TGCAGCGTTGAGAGACTAGCGGGAGTGGTCGATGAGCAGTACTTC	CSVERLAGVVDEQYF